These 10 T cell receptor beta chains were all obtained from the same sample, sequenced in a study of blood T cell repertoires in COVID-19. Produced via immunoSEQ multiplex PCR; TCRdb's table is partial and in-frame only. Here the sample spans just under 50,000 clones, more than 70% being singletons. The specimen was peripheral blood. The origin of the receptors is a human donor in a cohort sampled during active COVID-19.

This clone was detected only a few times. This sequence joins TRBV2 and TRBJ1-5, with 7 nucleotides matching TRBD1. The ends lost 6 bases at V and 11 bases at J; junction bases unmatched: 16. CDR1 and CDR2 (germline): SNHLY, FYNNEI. The CDR3 covers 15 residues. The CDR3 sequence is CASSGGDSGDRAQHF. In DNA form, the CDR3 reads TGTGCCAGCAGCGGGGGGGACAGCGGAGATAGGGCCCAGCATTTT.

The CDR3 here is CASSMGEYGYTF. In DNA, the CDR3 is TGTGCCAGTAGTATGGGCGAGTACGGCTACACCTTC. The J gene is TRBJ1-2, the V gene TRBV19; no definite D call. CDR3 size: 12 residues. Germline CDR1 LNHDA, CDR2 SQIVND (reference sequence). Deletions cut 3 bases from V and 8 bases from J, with 10 bases between.

The chain recombines TRBV4-3 with TRBJ2-1, with 10 bases identical to TRBD1. Trimming removed 8 bases from V and 6 bases from J; junction bases left unmatched: 10. Looked up from germline, CDR1 is LGHNA and CDR2 is YSLEER. This CDR3 is 15 amino acids long. The CDR3 DNA follows: TGCGCCAGCCGCCGACAGGGGGCGTTAACCAATGAGCAGTTCTTC. Its protein is CASRRQGALTNEQFF.

This sequence joins TRBV28 and TRBJ2-3, with 15 bases identical to TRBD2. In germline, CDR1 is MDHEN, CDR2 SYDVKM. Trimming took 8 bases from V and 4 from J; bases not matched to a gene: 1. This CDR3 region has 14 residues. The CDR3 loop reads CASRTSGRADTQYF. CDR3 sequence (DNA): TGTGCCAGCCGGACTAGCGGGAGGGCAGATACGCAGTATTTT.

The V gene is TRBV6-2 or TRBV6-3, the J gene TRBJ2-2, with a possible D match to TRBD1 (6 bases). The CDR3 totals 15 residues. The V end was cut by 6 bases, the J end by 2 bases, with 13 bases between. Germline V gene sequence: CDR1 MNHEY, CDR2 SVGEGT. CDR3 sequence (DNA): TGTGCCAGCAGCCGGGCAGGGGTTAACACCGGGGAGCTGTTTTTT. It codes for CASSRAGVNTGELFF.

The V call is TRBV7-2, the J call TRBJ2-7; 8 bases map to TRBD2. This CDR3 has 16 residues. Germline V gives CDR1 SGHTA, CDR2 FQGNSA. V shed 1 base, J shed 6 bases, and the junction held 11 bases outside the gene matches. CDR3: CASSLGASGSQVEQYF. CDR3 nucleotides: TGTGCCAGCAGCTTAGGGGCTAGCGGGTCTCAGGTCGAGCAGTACTTC.

This clone was observed once. The gene calls are TRBV3-1 (or the pseudogene TRBV3-2) and TRBJ2-1, with 9 bases fitting TRBD1. V shed 3 bases and J 2 bases; nucleotides not matched to a gene: 2. Germline V gene data show CDR1 as LGHDT and CDR2 as YNNKEL (reference sequence). The CDR3 is 15 amino acids. CDR3 in DNA: TGTGCCAGCAGCCATACAGGGGGCCCCTACAATGAGCAGTTCTTC. As protein: CASSHTGGPYNEQFF.

The J gene is TRBJ1-2, the V gene TRBV9; 8 bases map to TRBD1. CDR1 is SGDLS and CDR2 is YYNGEE in the germline V gene. The CDR3 loop spans 15 amino acids. The ends lost 3 bases at V and 3 bases at J; junction bases unmatched: 7. CDR3 in DNA: TGTGCCAGCAGCGCGACAGGACAGGGACACTATGGCTACACCTTC. As protein: CASSATGQGHYGYTF.

The rearrangement uses TRBV9 and TRBJ1-1, with D perhaps matching TRBD1 (6 bases). V lost 7 bases to trimming and J lost 2 bases, with 9 bases between them. Germline CDR1 is SGDLS and CDR2 is YYNGEE. This CDR3 comprises 12 residues. CDR3: CASGTSNTEAFF. The CDR3 DNA follows: TGTGCCAGCGGGACAAGCAACACTGAAGCTTTCTTT.

The CDR3: CASSVTGKLFF. The CDR3 coding sequence is TGTGCCAGTAGTGTAACCGGAAAACTGTTTTTT. The rearrangement uses TRBV19 and TRBJ1-4; unclear D gene. Germline V gives CDR1 LNHDA, CDR2 SQIVND (reference sequence). This CDR3 has 11 amino acids. The ends were cut back, 5 bases at V and 10 bases at J, with 8 bases in the middle.